The clone carrying this T cell receptor (beta chain) showed up just a few times. Its antigen is still unknown. Cultured CD4+ T cell DNA underwent sequencing with the Oncomine TCR Beta short-read assay. One entry per CDR3 protein results from TCRdb running MiXCR on the PCR reads. The sample has some 5,100 distinct CDR3 sequences; around 26% are singletons. This CDR3 has 12 residues. CDR1 and CDR2 from the germline V gene are SNHLY and FYNNEI. Trimming took 7 bases from V and 5 from J; bases not matched to a gene: 2. The record originates from a study of vaccination and CD4 T cells after COVID-19. Study in general: The interval from dose two to post-vaccine sampling had a median of roughly 72 days, and it ranged from 14 to 241.

The treatment was: roughly ten-day PBMC culture with coronavirus spike peptide pools or control peptides (ViraFEST assay). Before the COVID-19 pandemic (2011-2018), CD4+ T cells were obtained from the unexposed donor. The source material was CD4+ T cells from blood, cultured in vitro. The rearrangement links TRBV2 to TRBJ1-5; 7 bases match TRBD1. The receptor's source is a human donor in good health. The CDR3 nucleotides are TGTGCCAGCACACAGGGGTATCAGCCCCAGCATTTT. This translates into CASTQGYQPQHF.